Listed below are T cell receptor beta chains from one sample, sequenced in a study of blood T cell repertoires in COVID-19. TCRdb's table, derived via immunoSEQ multiplex PCR, lists solely in-frame clones and lacks some. The table includes 100,000 to 150,000 clones, around 80% detected once. Sequencing was performed on peripheral blood. Source of these receptors: a man aged 80 or over with active or convalescent COVID-19. CDR3s include the opening cysteine and the closing phenylalanine or tryptophan. The D gene is left open where the match is weak. The size of a clone is reported for some rows only, either as once, few or many, or as a class for expanded clones.

length	V	J	D	size	DNA	CDR3
15	TRBV7-2	TRBJ1-2	TRBD1	once	TGTGCCAGCAGCTCCAACTTGGGACAGGGAGTCGGCTACACCTTC	CASSSNLGQGVGYTF
14	TRBV7-9	TRBJ2-5	TRBD2	.	TGTGCCAGCACCCCACTGGCGGGAGGAGAGACCCAGTACTTC	CASTPLAGGETQYF
13	TRBV18	TRBJ2-5	.	once	TGTGCCAGCTCGGCCGGGAACCAAGAGACCCAGTACTTC	CASSAGNQETQYF
16	TRBV12-5	TRBJ2-7	TRBD1	.	TGTGCTAGTGGTTTGGATCTTGGACAGGGAGAAGACGAGCAGTACTTC	CASGLDLGQGEDEQYF
13	TRBV5-8	TRBJ2-2	.	.	TGTGCCAGCAGCTGGGTGGGGCCCGGAGAGCTGTTTTTT	CASSWVGPGELFF
16	TRBV5-1	TRBJ2-5	TRBD2	.	TGCGCCAGCAGCTTGGGGGGAGGGCCCCTCCAAGAGACCCAGTACTTC	CASSLGGGPLQETQYF
15	TRBV19	TRBJ2-2	.	.	TGTGCCAGCAATGGGGGCTACAAGAACACCGGGGAGCTGTTTTTT	CASNGGYKNTGELFF
14	TRBV3-1/TRBV3-2	TRBJ2-5	.	.	TGTGCCAGCAGCCAACTAGGGGGGGAGGAGACCCAGTACTTC	CASSQLGGEETQYF
16	TRBV6-6	TRBJ2-7	TRBD1	.	TGTGCCAGCAGTTATGATTGGCGACAGGGCGGCCACGAGCAGTACTTC	CASSYDWRQGGHEQYF
16	TRBV2	TRBJ2-7	.	.	TGTGCCAGCAGTGAAGTGAGGGCAGCGAGCCTCTACGAGCAGTACTTC	CASSEVRAASLYEQYF
16	TRBV5-5	TRBJ2-2	TRBD1	.	TGTGCCAGCAGCGCTAGACAGGGTTTGGGCACCGGGGAGCTGTTTTTT	CASSARQGLGTGELFF
11	TRBV14	TRBJ2-3	.	.	TGTGCCAGCAGCCTTAAAGATACGCAGTATTTT	CASSLKDTQYF
16	TRBV4-1	TRBJ2-5	TRBD1	.	TGCGCCAGCAGCCAAGTAGGCAGGGGGCCGGGGGAGACCCAGTACTTC	CASSQVGRGPGETQYF
13	TRBV9	TRBJ2-3	.	once	TGTGCCAGCGTCGGGGAGAACACAGATACGCAGTATTTT	CASVGENTDTQYF
14	TRBV9	TRBJ2-1	TRBD1	once	TGTGCCAGCAGCACGACAGGGAACTACAATGAGCAGTTCTTC	CASSTTGNYNEQFF
13	TRBV6-5	TRBJ2-5	.	.	TGTGCCAGCAAATTCCTAGCTGGAGAGACCCAGTACTTC	CASKFLAGETQYF
16	TRBV7-2	TRBJ2-5	TRBD1	once	TGTGCCAGCAGCCAAGTGAGGGACAGGGGGCAAGAGACCCAGTACTTC	CASSQVRDRGQETQYF
15	TRBV20-1	TRBJ2-7	TRBD2	.	TGCAGTGCTAGTAGCCTAGCGGGGGGCCCCTACGAGCAGTACTTC	CSASSLAGGPYEQYF
15	TRBV27	TRBJ1-2	TRBD1	.	TGTGCCAGCAGTTCCGACAGGGGGCAGAACTATGGCTACACCTTC	CASSSDRGQNYGYTF
14	TRBV7-8	TRBJ1-1	TRBD1	.	TGTGCCAGCAGCACCGGACAGGGAAGCACTGAAGCTTTCTTT	CASSTGQGSTEAFF
13	TRBV19	TRBJ1-2	.	.	TGTGCCAGTAGTCAACAGGGAGTTGGTGGCTACACCTTC	CASSQQGVGGYTF
14	TRBV6-5	TRBJ2-2	.	.	TGTGCCAGCGATAAAACAGGATTAACCGGGGAGCTGTTTTTT	CASDKTGLTGELFF
15	TRBV5-5	TRBJ1-1	TRBD1	.	TGTGCCAGCAGCTGGGGACAGGGACCGAACACTGAAGCTTTCTTT	CASSWGQGPNTEAFF
15	TRBV2	TRBJ2-2	.	.	TGTGCCAGCAGTGAAAATGGCAGGAACACCGGGGAGCTGTTTTTT	CASSENGRNTGELFF
14	TRBV6-5	TRBJ1-6	.	once	TGTGCCAGCAGTTCTGGGGGCTTTGATTCACCCCTCCACTTT	CASSSGGFDSPLHF
16	TRBV29-1	TRBJ2-3	.	.	TGCAGCGTTGAGCCTCGTACAACGACTAGCACAGATACGCAGTATTTT	CSVEPRTTTSTDTQYF
16	TRBV7-2	TRBJ2-7	.	.	TGTGCCAGCAGCCCAGATCGTGGGGCCCTTAGGGACGAGCAGTACTTC	CASSPDRGALRDEQYF
14	TRBV5-4	TRBJ1-1	.	.	TGTGCCAGCAGCTTGATATCAGGTGGAACTGAAGCTTTCTTT	CASSLISGGTEAFF
15	TRBV3-1/TRBV3-2	TRBJ2-2	TRBD2	.	TGTGCCAGCAGCCAGGCGGGGGGAAAAGCCGGGGAGCTGTTTTTT	CASSQAGGKAGELFF
16	TRBV5-1	TRBJ2-2	.	once	TGCGCCAGCAGCCTAAGGGGCCCTGGAACCACCGGGGAGCTGTTTTTT	CASSLRGPGTTGELFF
11	TRBV20-1	TRBJ1-2	.	.	TGCAGTGCTAGCGGGGGCTATGGCTACACCTTC	CSASGGYGYTF
13	TRBV6-1	TRBJ1-1	.	few	TGTGCCAGCAAAACAGGGCCGGGCACTGAAGCTTTCTTT	CASKTGPGTEAFF
15	TRBV7-9	TRBJ1-1	.	.	TGTGCCAGCAGCTCTCGGGCAGGGTGGGTCACTGAAGCTTTCTTT	CASSSRAGWVTEAFF
15	TRBV27	TRBJ2-1	TRBD2	.	TGTGCCAGCAGTTTATCCCGGGGGGACCTGTATGAGCAGTTCTTC	CASSLSRGDLYEQFF
14	TRBV6-2/TRBV6-3	TRBJ2-2	.	.	TGTGCCAGCAGTTTGCGGACAGTCACCGGGGAGCTGTTTTTT	CASSLRTVTGELFF
12	TRBV6-4	TRBJ2-7	.	.	TGTGCCAGCAGTGATGGAACGGGGGAGCAGTACTTC	CASSDGTGEQYF
15	TRBV2	TRBJ2-3	TRBD2	.	TGTGCCAGCAGTGAGGGTCGCGGGGGGCTCGATACGCAGTATTTT	CASSEGRGGLDTQYF
15	TRBV27	TRBJ1-2	.	once	TGTGCCAGCAGATATGACACCGGCCATTACTATGGCTACACCTTC	CASRYDTGHYYGYTF
15	TRBV9	TRBJ1-1	TRBD1	.	TGTGCCAGCAGCGGTACGACAGGGGAGAACACTGAAGCTTTCTTT	CASSGTTGENTEAFF
14	TRBV5-1	TRBJ1-2	.	once	TGCGCCAGCAGCGACGACAGCCTAAACTATGGCTACACCTTC	CASSDDSLNYGYTF
16	TRBV7-7	TRBJ2-5	TRBD2	.	TGTGCCAGCAGCTTAGGCATAGCGGGGGCCGGTGAGACCCAGTACTTC	CASSLGIAGAGETQYF
14	TRBV19	TRBJ2-7	TRBD1	.	TGTGCCAGTAGTACCGGGACAGGTAGTTCGGAGCAGTACTTC	CASSTGTGSSEQYF
14	TRBV30	TRBJ2-1	TRBD1	once	TGTGCCTCTCGGGGGACAGGGCGCGGCAATGAGCAGTTCTTC	CASRGTGRGNEQFF
12	TRBV6-5	TRBJ1-1	.	.	TGTGCCAGCAGTTCCACCGGGACAGAAGCTTTCTTT	CASSSTGTEAFF
13	TRBV2	TRBJ1-2	TRBD1	.	TGTGCCAGCAATACCGACAGGGGGCAAGGCTACACCTTC	CASNTDRGQGYTF
13	TRBV10-3	TRBJ1-3	TRBD1	.	TGTGCCATCCGGGACAGCTCTGGAAACACCATATATTTT	CAIRDSSGNTIYF
17	TRBV7-2	TRBJ2-2	.	.	TGTGCCAGCAGCTTGCCATTGAGTCCCTCGAACACCGGGGAGCTGTTTTTT	CASSLPLSPSNTGELFF
14	TRBV5-5	TRBJ1-3	.	.	TGTGCCGGATTAGACAGGCTCTCTGGAAACACCATATATTTT	CAGLDRLSGNTIYF
16	TRBV27	TRBJ2-3	.	once	TGTGCCAGCAGTTTATCCCTCCCAGGTAGCACAGATACGCAGTATTTT	CASSLSLPGSTDTQYF
17	TRBV9	TRBJ2-3	.	.	TGTGCCAGCAGCGAGTTCGAGGGATCAGGCTACACAGATACGCAGTATTTT	CASSEFEGSGYTDTQYF
15	TRBV5-5	TRBJ1-1	.	.	TGTGCCAGCAGGGCGGGGGCGGCTATGAACACTGAAGCTTTCTTT	CASRAGAAMNTEAFF
13	TRBV5-6	TRBJ2-7	.	.	TGTGCCAGCAGCTTACGATGGCCCTACGAGCAGTACTTC	CASSLRWPYEQYF